These 2 T cell receptor beta chains originate from one sample sequenced in a study of human T cells and chemical hapten exposure. From the RACE reads, TCRdb called clonotypes with MiXCR, one entry per CDR3 protein. The sample lists 340,000 or so distinct CDR3 sequences, under 8% occurring once. Time point: patch test 1, 2 weeks after DPC sensitization. Treatment specified: therapeutic diphenylcyclopropenone sensitization with weekly scalp DPC. Sequences were derived from whole blood, sampled in connection with sensitization to the hapten diphenylcyclopropenone (DPC). The receptor source for this set is a woman aged 18-35 years with alopecia areata. Some clones in this sample may be carry-over from other donors' samples.

This clonotype has ten or more counts. The V and J genes are TRBV20-1 and TRBJ2-7; D is perhaps TRBD1 (5 bases). V was clipped by 3 bases and J by 4 bases, with 7 bases between them. This CDR3 spans 11 amino acids. CDR1 DFQATT and CDR2 SNEGSKA come from the germline V gene (reference sequence). The CDR3 sequence: CSARTAYEQYF. DNA of the CDR3: TGCAGTGCTAGGACAGCTTACGAGCAGTACTTC.

This clonotype was detected many times. This chain uses TRBV6-4 with TRBJ2-6; TRBD1 might be the D (6 bases). V was shortened by 2 bases and J by 4 bases, with 12 bases between the two germline ends. The CDR3 has 16 amino acids. Germline CDR1 and CDR2: MRHNA and SNTAGT. Here the CDR3 reads CASSDTAGTGANVLTF. The CDR3 nucleotides are TGTGCCAGCAGTGACACTGCAGGGACAGGGGCCAACGTCCTGACTTTC.